These 21 T cell receptor beta chains were sequenced from one sample in a study of cytomegalovirus exposure and HLA in healthy donors. Vbeta (60) and Jbeta (13) primers were used in the PCR. This table comes from immunoSEQ multiplex PCR, and its TCRdb copy is limited to in-frame clones, with some not included. The data contain 150,000 to 200,000 clones, roughly 90% of them singletons. Specimen: PBMCs. These TCRs come from a boy aged 2 to 10 in good health and CMV-seronegative.

This chain uses TRBV19 with TRBJ2-5, with TRBD1 as a possible D gene (5 bases). V was shortened by 1 base and J by 3 bases, with 9 bases between the two germline ends. Germline V CDR1 and CDR2: LNHDA, SQIVND (reference sequence). There are 14 residues in the CDR3. CDR3 amino acids: CASSIGAGKETQYF. The CDR3 nucleotides read TGTGCCAGTAGTATAGGAGCAGGGAAAGAGACCCAGTACTTC.

The count of this clone is one. This sequence joins TRBV29-1 and TRBJ2-3; 10 bases fit TRBD2. The trim removed 4 bases at V and 5 bases at J, leaving 3 bases unmatched. The germline gives CDR1 SQVTM, CDR2 ANQGSEA. The CDR3 has 13 residues. This chain's CDR3 is CSVGASGRDTQYF. CDR3 coding DNA: TGCAGCGTTGGGGCTAGCGGGAGAGATACGCAGTATTTT.

This clone appeared once. The chain uses TRBV6-5 and TRBJ2-3, with 7 bases fitting TRBD1. The CDR3 has 15 amino acids. Germline V CDR1 and CDR2: MNHEY, SVGAGI. V dropped 6 bases and J dropped 0; count of bases not matched to a gene: 6. CDR3 in amino acids: CASRGDSTSTDTQYF. The CDR3 DNA reads as TGTGCCAGCAGGGGGGACAGCACTAGCACAGATACGCAGTATTTT.

The V call is TRBV7-3, the J call TRBJ1-6; 8 bases match TRBD1. Germline trimming cut 3 bases from V and 9 bases from J; bases unmatched to any gene: 4. Germline V gene sequence: CDR1 SGHTA, CDR2 FQGTGA. This CDR3 region has 14 residues. The CDR3 nucleotides read TGTGCCAGCAGCTTCGGACAGGGTGGTTCACCCCTCCACTTT. This gives the protein CASSFGQGGSPLHF.

The chain carries TRBV7-3 and TRBJ1-1; D remains ambiguous. Germline loops: CDR1 SGHTA, CDR2 FQGTGA. With 2 bases removed from V and 0 bases from J, the gap between germline ends came to 10 bases. CDR3 size: 15 residues. CDR3 amino acids: CASSLLLRLNTEAFF. CDR3 sequence (DNA): TGTGCCAGCAGCTTACTTCTCAGGCTGAACACTGAAGCTTTCTTT.

The rearrangement uses TRBV5-1 and TRBJ2-2; weak D call: TRBD2 (6 bases). V lost 5 bases and J 1 base, leaving 15 bases between the germline ends. The CDR3 is made up of 16 amino acids. Looked up from germline, CDR1 is SGHRS and CDR2 is YFSETQ. The CDR3 protein is CASSPFGGMNTGELFF. CDR3 DNA: TGCGCCAGCAGTCCCTTTGGGGGGATGAACACCGGGGAGCTGTTTTTT.

Regarding this clone: The sample has other DNA sequences that encode this CDR3 too. The chain couples TRBV10-3 to TRBJ1-4; D not certain. V lost 2 bases to trimming and J lost 0 bases, with 10 bases between them. Germline V gives CDR1 ENHRY, CDR2 SYGVKD. This CDR3 region has 16 residues. CDR3: CAISEQSAATNEKLFF. Here the CDR3 DNA reads TGTGCCATCAGTGAGCAAAGCGCCGCAACTAATGAAAAACTGTTTTTT.

The rearrangement joins TRBV28 to TRBJ2-5; 8 bases fit TRBD2. V lost 7 bases and J lost 0; bases outside the gene matches: 4. The germline gives CDR1 MDHEN, CDR2 SYDVKM. The CDR3 has 14 residues. CDR3: CASTPGLDQETQYF. Here the CDR3 DNA reads TGTGCCAGCACCCCGGGACTAGACCAAGAGACCCAGTACTTC.

V gene TRBV15 combines with J gene TRBJ2-2; D might be TRBD2 (6 bases). CDR1 and CDR2 from the germline V gene are LNHNV and YYDKDF (reference sequence). With 1 base removed from V and 1 base from J, the gap between germline ends came to 13 bases. CDR3 length equals 17 residues. The CDR3 reads CATSRGPAGRNTGELFF. CDR3 bases: TGTGCCACCAGCAGAGGGCCCGCGGGGCGGAACACCGGGGAGCTGTTTTTT.

This chain joins TRBV4-2 and TRBJ1-6, with 7 bases that match TRBD1. Germline-derived CDR1 and CDR2 are LGHNA and YNFKEQ. The CDR3 is 18 amino acids. V dropped 0 bases and J dropped 4; count of bases not matched to a gene: 9. The CDR3 DNA is TGTGCCAGCAGCCAAGAAACCCAGGACAGGTTGTATAATTCACCCCTCCACTTT. Translated: CASSQETQDRLYNSPLHF.

The chain links TRBV7-6 to TRBJ2-1, with 10 bases matching TRBD2. V shed 5 bases, J shed 7 bases, and the junction held 8 bases outside the gene matches. Germline CDR1 is SGHVS and CDR2 is FNYEAQ. The CDR3 extends over 15 amino acids. CDR3 nucleotides: TGTGCCAGCAGCCCGGGGCTAGCGGGAGCTAATGAGCAGTTCTTC. The encoded protein is CASSPGLAGANEQFF.

On this clone itself: Other DNA sequences from this sample encode an identical CDR3 as well. The chain links TRBV27 to TRBJ1-1; a weak D match, TRBD1 (6 bases). Germline assignment: CDR1 MNHEY and CDR2 SMNVEV (reference sequence). The CDR3 sequence is 12 residues long. V shed 9 bases and J shed 6 bases, with 14 bases lying between them. The CDR3 sequence: CASSPGQPEAFF. The CDR3 DNA follows: TGTGCCAGTAGTCCCGGACAGCCTGAAGCTTTCTTT.

This sequence joins TRBV5-6 and TRBJ2-1, with TRBD2 matching over 10 bases. There are 17 residues in the CDR3. V gave up 6 bases and J gave up 3 bases; unmatched junction bases: 12. The germline gives CDR1 SGHDT, CDR2 YYEEEE. Here the CDR3 reads CASTSPRTSGGYNEQFF. The CDR3 region has the DNA TGTGCCAGCACCTCCCCCAGGACTAGCGGAGGCTACAATGAGCAGTTCTTC.

CDR3 loop: CASPPRGMNTEAFF. CDR3 coding DNA: TGTGCCAGCCCCCCTAGAGGTATGAACACTGAAGCTTTCTTT. J is TRBJ1-1 and V is TRBV28; no definite D call. Germline CDR1 is MDHEN and CDR2 is SYDVKM. This CDR3 has 14 residues. V dropped 8 bases and J dropped 0 bases, with 13 bases sitting between them.

The chain joins TRBV29-1 to TRBJ2-7, with a weak D call TRBD2 (6 bases). V was shortened by 5 bases and J by 3 bases, with 17 bases between the two germline ends. The germline V gene encodes CDR1 SQVTM and CDR2 ANQGSEA. The CDR3 has 14 residues. The CDR3 loop reads CSVLPGGVLYEQYF. CDR3 nucleotides: TGCAGCGTTCTTCCCGGCGGGGTCCTCTACGAGCAGTACTTC.

In DNA form, the CDR3 reads TGTGCCAGCAGCCCCGGACAGAAACCCGGCTACACCTTC. Its translation is CASSPGQKPGYTF. The chain links TRBV5-6 to TRBJ1-2, with D perhaps TRBD1 (6 bases). The CDR3 covers 13 residues. In germline, CDR1 is SGHDT, CDR2 YYEEEE. V was cut by 4 bases and J by 8 bases, with 15 bases left in between.

J is TRBJ2-7 and V is TRBV30, with 15 positions matching TRBD2. The CDR3 has 16 amino acids. V shed 1 base and J 9 bases; nucleotides not matched to a gene: 10. CDR1 is GTSNPN, CDR2 SVGIG, per germline (reference sequence). This CDR3 is CAWSGPGLAGGGVQYF. CDR3 nucleotide sequence: TGTGCCTGGAGTGGGCCAGGACTAGCGGGAGGGGGAGTGCAGTACTTC.

The CDR3 DNA reads TGTGCCAGCAGCTCTCCCGGACTAGCGGGGGGCGGGTACAATGAGCAGTTCTTC. Encoded protein: CASSSPGLAGGGYNEQFF. The V and J genes are TRBV11-2 and TRBJ2-1, with TRBD2 matching over 14 bases. This CDR3 is 18 amino acids long. Trimming removed 4 bases from V and 4 bases from J; junction bases left unmatched: 9. Germline V CDR1 and CDR2: SGHAT, FQNNGV.

This clone appeared a few times. The chain couples TRBV5-1 to TRBJ1-3; the D gene is possibly TRBD1 (5 bases). Trimming took off 0 bases at V and 7 bases at J, with 14 bases between the two ends. The CDR3 has 15 amino acids. From germline, CDR1 is SGHRS and CDR2 YFSETQ. CDR3 DNA: TGCGCCAGCAGCTTGGCCTACCAGGGAGGGAACACCATATATTTT. It is translated as CASSLAYQGGNTIYF. The full variable domain, with the rest looked up from reference TRBV5-1 and TRBJ1-3, is KAGVTQTPRYLIKTRGQQVTLSCSPISGHRSVSWYQQTPGQGLQFLFEYFSETQRNKGNFPGRFSGRQFSNSRSEMNVSTLELGDSALYLCASSLAYQGGNTIYFGEGSWLTVV.

The chain is built from TRBV7-9 and TRBJ2-7; 7 bases match TRBD1. Germline CDR1 is SEHNR and CDR2 is FQNEAQ (reference sequence). V was clipped by 5 bases and J by 1 base; unmatched bases: 2. The CDR3 contains 13 residues. The CDR3: CASSRTGSYEQYF. The CDR3 coding sequence is TGTGCCAGCAGCCGGACAGGTTCCTACGAGCAGTACTTC.

The chain recombines TRBV7-2 with TRBJ1-3; D uncertain. V lost 1 base to trimming and J lost 0 bases, with 4 bases between them. Germline loops: CDR1 SGHTA, CDR2 FQGNSA. The CDR3 extends over 14 amino acids. CDR3 protein: CASSLGLSGNTIYF. The CDR3 region has the DNA TGTGCCAGCAGCTTAGGTCTCTCTGGAAACACCATATATTTT.